Listed below are T cell receptor beta chains from one sample, sequenced in a study of identifying expanded T cells in peripheral blood. Assay: immunoSEQ multiplex PCR; the TCRdb copy retains only in-frame clones and omits some. This table holds around 100,000 clones, about 89% found once. Sequencing was performed on blood. All receptors come from a person aged 18-70 years in good health. Each CDR3 is given with its conserved first and last residue. D genes are given only for firm matches. Not all rows give a size; the values are once, few, many and, for expanded clones, a class.

>NA|TRBJ1-3|TRBV7-2|NA
CASSLLGLESSGNTIYF
TGTGCCAGCAGCTTGCTGGGACTCGAGAGCTCTGGAAACACCATATATTTT
>NA|TRBJ2-2|TRBV29-1|NA
CSVFTGELFF
TGCAGCGTTTTCACCGGGGAGCTGTTTTTT
>NA|TRBJ2-1|TRBV15|NA
CATSRDSGEQFF
TGTGCCACCAGCAGAGATTCGGGTGAGCAGTTCTTC
>NA|TRBJ2-3|TRBV4-2|NA
CASSQGRDTQYF
TGTGCCAGCAGCCAGGGTCGGGATACGCAGTATTTT
>NA|TRBJ1-3|TRBV5-1|NA
CASNWGVGTGNTIYF
TGCGCCAGCAATTGGGGGGTTGGAACTGGAAACACCATATATTTT
>NA|TRBJ2-7|TRBV5-6|TRBD1
CASSPSGQGAHPYEQYF
TGTGCCAGCAGCCCATCAGGACAGGGAGCTCACCCCTACGAGCAGTACTTC
>NA|TRBJ2-7|TRBV6-5|NA
CASSYRIGLEQYF
TGTGCCAGCAGTTACCGTATAGGGCTCGAGCAGTACTTC
>NA|TRBJ1-5|TRBV4-3|NA
CASSRNYRGNQPQHF
TGCGCCAGCAGCCGAAACTATAGAGGCAATCAGCCCCAGCATTTT
>NA|TRBJ2-5|TRBV2|NA
CASTAEKETQYF
TGTGCCAGCACGGCGGAAAAAGAGACCCAGTACTTC
>few|TRBJ1-6|TRBV5-1|TRBD1
CASSLGRDRGRSPLHF
TGCGCCAGCAGCTTGGGGAGGGACAGGGGACGATCACCCCTCCACTTT
>NA|TRBJ2-5|TRBV7-2|NA
CASESELGGETQYF
TGTGCCAGCGAATCCGAGCTCGGAGGGGAGACCCAGTACTTC
>once|TRBJ2-5|TRBV5-1|NA
CASSPTGRVQETQYF
TGCGCCAGCAGCCCGACAGGGAGGGTCCAAGAGACCCAGTACTTC
>NA|TRBJ2-2|TRBV18|NA
CASSGARGNTGELFF
TGTGCCAGCTCAGGGGCCAGGGGAAACACCGGGGAGCTGTTTTTT
>NA|TRBJ2-7|TRBV19|TRBD2
CASSISFGGGRGYEQYF
TGTGCCAGTAGTATATCATTCGGGGGGGGCAGAGGCTACGAGCAGTACTTC
>NA|TRBJ1-2|TRBV7-6|NA
CASSRGGGGPRGYTF
TGTGCCAGCTCACGGGGAGGAGGAGGCCCCAGGGGCTACACCTTC
>NA|TRBJ1-2|TRBV6-1|NA
CASRVTIPNGYTF
TGTGCCAGCAGAGTGACCATTCCCAACGGCTACACCTTC
>NA|TRBJ1-5|TRBV27|NA
CASSLFPNQPQHF
TGTGCCAGCAGTTTATTCCCCAATCAGCCCCAGCATTTT
>NA|TRBJ1-2|TRBV29-1|TRBD1
CSVFWTGGDGYTF
TGCAGCGTTTTCTGGACAGGGGGCGATGGCTACACCTTC
>NA|TRBJ2-1|TRBV4-3|NA
CASSQDSRHEQFF
TGCGCCAGCAGCCAAGATTCGCGGCATGAGCAGTTCTTC
>NA|TRBJ2-7|TRBV14|NA
CASSYLSYEQYF
TGTGCCAGCAGCTACCTATCCTACGAGCAGTACTTC